The entry below describes one T cell receptor (beta chain). What it binds is unknown. The CDR3 sequence is 16 residues long. Trimming removed 6 bases from V and 0 bases from J, with 14 bases in between. The germline CDR1 and CDR2 sequences are LNHDA and SQIVND (reference sequence). The source of the sample is a study of OX40 agonist ivuxolimab in advanced cancers. Overall study findings and caveats: At 0.1 to 3.0 mg/kg and by week 6, CD4+ and CD8+ T cells in the blood had expanded clonally.

Some clones are missing from TCRdb's copy, which holds only in-frame ones; the method was immunoSEQ multiplex PCR. The sample holds tens of thousands of clones; over 75% are singletons and the top ten take roughly 2.6%. The chain carries TRBV19 and TRBJ2-2; D remains ambiguous. The input for sequencing was CD4+ or CD8+ T cells sorted from blood, taken in a trial of the OX40 agonist ivuxolimab. The clonotype was recovered from an adult with an advanced solid tumor such as melanoma, head and neck, liver or kidney cancer. The CDR3 loop reads CASRPPRRPNTGELFF. The CDR3 DNA sequence: TGTGCCAGTAGGCCCCCACGGAGACCGAACACCGGGGAGCTGTTTTTT.